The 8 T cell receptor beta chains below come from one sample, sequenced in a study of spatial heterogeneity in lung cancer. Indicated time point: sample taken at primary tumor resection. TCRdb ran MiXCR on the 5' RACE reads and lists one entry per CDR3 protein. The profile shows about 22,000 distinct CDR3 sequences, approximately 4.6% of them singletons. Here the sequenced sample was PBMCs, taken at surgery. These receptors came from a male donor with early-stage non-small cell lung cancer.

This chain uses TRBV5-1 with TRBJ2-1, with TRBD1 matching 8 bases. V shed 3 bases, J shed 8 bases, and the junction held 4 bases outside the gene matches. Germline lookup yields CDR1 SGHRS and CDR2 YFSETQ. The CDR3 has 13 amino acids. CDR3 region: CASSWSGGHEQFF. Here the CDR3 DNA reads TGCGCCAGCAGCTGGTCAGGGGGCCATGAGCAGTTCTTC.

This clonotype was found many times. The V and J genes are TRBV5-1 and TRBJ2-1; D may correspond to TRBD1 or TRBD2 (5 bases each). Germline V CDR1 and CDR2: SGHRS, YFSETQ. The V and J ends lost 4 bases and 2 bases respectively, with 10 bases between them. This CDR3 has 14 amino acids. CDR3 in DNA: TGCGCCAGCAGCAATTCGGGACCCTACAATGAGCAGTTCTTC. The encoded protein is CASSNSGPYNEQFF.

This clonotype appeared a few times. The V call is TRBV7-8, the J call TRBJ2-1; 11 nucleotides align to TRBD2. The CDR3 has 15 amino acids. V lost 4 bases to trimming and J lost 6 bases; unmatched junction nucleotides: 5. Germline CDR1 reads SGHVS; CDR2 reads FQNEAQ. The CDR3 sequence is CASSSLAGGPNEQFF. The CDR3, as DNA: TGTGCCAGCAGCTCCCTAGCGGGAGGTCCCAATGAGCAGTTCTTC.

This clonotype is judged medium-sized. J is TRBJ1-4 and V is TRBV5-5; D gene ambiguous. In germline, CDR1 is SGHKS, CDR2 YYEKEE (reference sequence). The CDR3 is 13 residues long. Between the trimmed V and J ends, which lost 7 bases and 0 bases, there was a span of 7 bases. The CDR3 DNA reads TGTGCCAGCGGTCGGGCAACTAATGAAAAACTGTTTTTT. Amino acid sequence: CASGRATNEKLFF.

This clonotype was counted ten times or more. CDR3 nucleotide sequence: TGTGCCAGCAGTAAAGGGGAGGCGACAGATACGCAGTATTTT. Translating it yields CASSKGEATDTQYF. The chain combines TRBV6-2 or TRBV6-3 with TRBJ2-3; possibly TRBD2 for D (6 bases). CDR3 length: 14 amino acids. With 5 bases removed from V and 3 bases from J, the gap between germline ends came to 12 bases. The germline V gene encodes CDR1 MNHEY and CDR2 SVGEGT.

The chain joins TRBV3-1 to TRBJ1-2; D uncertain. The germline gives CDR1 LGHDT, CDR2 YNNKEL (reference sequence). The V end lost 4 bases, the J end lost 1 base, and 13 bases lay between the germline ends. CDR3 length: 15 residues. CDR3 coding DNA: TGTGCCAGCAGCCCAATGGACTCACTTAACTATGGCTACACCTTC. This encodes CASSPMDSLNYGYTF.

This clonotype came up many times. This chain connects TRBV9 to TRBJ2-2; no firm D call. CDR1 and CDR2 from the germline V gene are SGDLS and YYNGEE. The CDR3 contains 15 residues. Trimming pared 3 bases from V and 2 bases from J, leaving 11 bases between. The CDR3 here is CASSATQLNTGELFF. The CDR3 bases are TGTGCCAGCAGCGCGACGCAGCTTAACACCGGGGAGCTGTTTTTT.

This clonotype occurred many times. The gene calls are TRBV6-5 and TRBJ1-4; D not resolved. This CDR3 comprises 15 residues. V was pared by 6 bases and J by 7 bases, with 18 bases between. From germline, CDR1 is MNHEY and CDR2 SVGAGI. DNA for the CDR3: TGTGCCAGCAGCGGACGGGAAGGGAGGACTGAAAAACTGTTTTTT. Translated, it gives CASSGREGRTEKLFF.